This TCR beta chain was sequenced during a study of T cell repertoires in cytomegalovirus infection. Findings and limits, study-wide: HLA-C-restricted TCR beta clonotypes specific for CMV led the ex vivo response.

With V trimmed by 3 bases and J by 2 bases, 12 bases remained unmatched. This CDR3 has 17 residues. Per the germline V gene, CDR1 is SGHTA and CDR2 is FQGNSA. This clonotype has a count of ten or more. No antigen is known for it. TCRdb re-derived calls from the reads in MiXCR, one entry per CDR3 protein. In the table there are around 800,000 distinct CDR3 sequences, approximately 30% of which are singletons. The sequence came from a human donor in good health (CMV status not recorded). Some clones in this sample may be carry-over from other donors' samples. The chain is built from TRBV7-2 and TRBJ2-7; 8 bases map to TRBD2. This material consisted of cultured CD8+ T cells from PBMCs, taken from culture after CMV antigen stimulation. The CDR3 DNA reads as TGTGCCAGCAGCTTCGGTCGCGGGGGGTATTTACCCTACGAGCAGTACTTC. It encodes CASSFGRGGYLPYEQYF.